This T cell receptor (beta chain) was identified during a study of T cell responses to AZD1222 COVID-19 vaccine. Study-wide points: CD4 TCRs covered the whole spike, strongest at regions 160-218 and 743-854. When two AZD1222 doses had been given, Spike-specific TCR breadth and depth rose. Repertoire sampling was restricted to post-peak T cell response timepoints.

The data were produced by immunoSEQ multiplex PCR, yet TCRdb's version contains in-frame clones alone and is incomplete. The profile shows fewer than 120,000 clones, 88% of them singletons. The CDR3 contains 13 residues. Looked up from germline, CDR1 is SQVTM and CDR2 is ANQGSEA. V gave up 5 bases and J gave up 1 base, with 11 bases separating them. Comment on this clone: Antigen specificity is unknown.

The V gene is TRBV29-1, the J gene TRBJ1-1, with D uncertain. The sequencing used peripheral blood, collected on day 0 of AZD1222 vaccination. The receptor was isolated from an adult in good health. The DNA for the CDR3 is TGCAGCGTTTCGACGACGGCGAACACTGAAGCTTTCTTT. It yields the protein CSVSTTANTEAFF.